Presented here are 12 T cell receptor beta chains from one specimen sequenced in a study of cytomegalovirus exposure and HLA in healthy donors. Clones were read by immunoSEQ multiplex PCR, and TCRdb kept only the in-frame ones, dropping some. Among fewer than 350,000 clones listed, more than 75% were seen once. The source material was PBMCs. These receptors were taken from a woman between 18 and 30 years old in good health and CMV-seronegative.

This clone was counted many times. This rearrangement joins TRBV19 to TRBJ2-3, with TRBD2 matching 7 bases. The CDR3 sequence is 14 residues long. The germline gives CDR1 LNHDA, CDR2 SQIVND (reference sequence). The junction had 7 bases not matched to a gene; V was cut back by 8 bases and J by 2 bases. CDR3 DNA: TGTGCCAGTGGAGGACTAGAAGTCACAGATACGCAGTATTTT. It encodes CASGGLEVTDTQYF.

The chain recombines TRBV5-1 with TRBJ2-6, with TRBD2 matching 8 bases. The germline gives CDR1 SGHRS, CDR2 YFSETQ. V gave up 0 bases and J gave up 12 bases; unmatched junction bases: 17. This CDR3 is 18 amino acids long. The CDR3 spells CASSLGGWAGGPLAVLTF. CDR3 nucleotide sequence: TGCGCCAGCAGCTTGGGAGGATGGGCGGGAGGACCCCTCGCCGTCCTGACTTTC.

The chain combines TRBV4-2 with TRBJ2-1, with 7 bases that match TRBD2. CDR1 LGHNA and CDR2 YNFKEQ come from the germline V gene. This CDR3 is built from 18 residues. The J segment lost 5 bases and the V segment lost 3 bases, leaving 16 bases of the junction unmatched. The CDR3 loop reads CASSHGWKLASGNNEQFF. The CDR3 coding sequence is TGTGCCAGCAGCCACGGGTGGAAACTAGCGAGTGGGAACAATGAGCAGTTCTTC.

J is TRBJ2-1 and V is TRBV15; 9 bases match TRBD2. In germline, CDR1 is LNHNV, CDR2 YYDKDF (reference sequence). The CDR3 is 19 amino acids. V trimming: 0 bases; J trimming: 6 bases; junction bases outside the gene matches: 15. CDR3 in amino acids: CATSRDLSGRRGTGNEQFF. DNA for the CDR3: TGTGCCACCAGCAGAGATCTGAGCGGGAGGAGGGGAACGGGCAATGAGCAGTTCTTC.

This clone appeared a few times. J is TRBJ2-7 and V is TRBV25-1; TRBD1 might be the D (5 bases). Germline CDR1 and CDR2: MGHDK and SYGVNS. V lost 11 bases, J lost 7 bases, and 24 bases lay in between. The CDR3 runs to 14 residues. The CDR3 sequence is CAVDHGHLGREQYF. DNA of the CDR3: TGTGCCGTCGATCACGGACACCTCGGTCGTGAGCAGTACTTC.

This clone has only a few counts. The chain uses TRBV30 and TRBJ2-7; 9 positions match TRBD2. The CDR3 sequence is 15 residues long. Germline CDR1 GTSNPN, CDR2 SVGIG (reference sequence). The V segment lost 2 bases and the J segment 4 bases; nucleotides outside the gene matches: 9. The CDR3 spells CAWSIGPGLAYEQYF. CDR3 DNA sequence: TGTGCCTGGAGTATAGGACCGGGACTAGCATACGAGCAGTACTTC.

This chain connects TRBV25-1 to TRBJ1-5, with D possibly TRBD1 on 6 matching bases. The germline gives CDR1 MGHDK, CDR2 SYGVNS. Trimming left V 6 bases short and J 7 bases short, with 13 bases between. CDR3 length: 13 amino acids. DNA of the CDR3: TGTGCCAGCAGCTCCCAGGGGCGGCAGCCCCAGCATTTT. This translates into CASSSQGRQPQHF.

This clone occurred once. The chain has TRBV29-1 and TRBJ2-1, with D maybe TRBD1 (5 bases). Trimming cost V 7 bases and J 1 base, with 11 bases left between them. The CDR3 is 13 residues long. Germline V gives CDR1 SQVTM, CDR2 ANQGSEA. CDR3 protein: CSGVRESYNEQFF. As DNA, the CDR3 is TGCAGCGGGGTCAGGGAATCCTACAATGAGCAGTTCTTC.

The chain couples TRBV10-3 to TRBJ2-1; perhaps TRBD2 as D (6 bases). CDR1 and CDR2 from the germline V gene are ENHRY and SYGVKD. This CDR3 is 16 amino acids long. V lost 0 bases to trimming and J lost 4 bases, with 13 bases between them. CDR3 nucleotide sequence: TGTGCCATCAGTGAGTCAAGGGACTTCGCGTACAATGAGCAGTTCTTC. This encodes CAISESRDFAYNEQFF.

This clone was seen a single time. The chain joins TRBV2 to TRBJ1-1, with D possibly matching TRBD1 (5 bases). CDR1 SNHLY and CDR2 FYNNEI come from the germline V gene. The CDR3 extends over 12 amino acids. Deletions cut 4 bases from V and 8 bases from J, with 11 bases between. CDR3 region: CASSGGEGEAFF. In DNA, the CDR3 is TGTGCCAGCAGTGGGGGGGAGGGCGAAGCTTTCTTT.

The chain uses TRBV4-3 and TRBJ2-7, with 10 bases that match TRBD2. The V gene's germline CDR1 is LGHNA and CDR2 YSLEER. This CDR3 is built from 16 residues. Losses at the gene ends were 4 bases for V and 3 bases for J; bases not matched to a gene: 9. CDR3 sequence (DNA): TGCGCCAGCAGCCCCGGGGCTAGCGGGAGTCTCTACGAGCAGTACTTC. This translates into CASSPGASGSLYEQYF.

The chain carries TRBV6-1 and TRBJ2-1; 14 nucleotides line up with TRBD2. The germline CDR1 and CDR2 sequences are MNHNS and SASEGT. The CDR3 is made up of 17 amino acids. V lost 4 bases and J lost 5; bases outside the gene matches: 7. In nucleotides, the CDR3 is TGTGCCAGCAGTGGACGGACTAGCGGGAGGATTAACAATGAGCAGTTCTTC. It codes for CASSGRTSGRINNEQFF.